This T cell receptor beta chain stems from a study of shared clonotypes between healthy human individuals. The genomic DNA of each subset was split evenly across several immunoSEQ plates. The method was immunoSEQ multiplex PCR; TCRdb's version includes in-frame clones alone and lacks a portion of them. The data contain some 550,000 clones, about 97% of them singletons. Study-wide results and limits: When naive CD4 clonotypes were compared across a few donors, approximately 5% were shared.

The CDR3 spans 15 residues. After removal of 2 bases from V and 4 bases from J, the junction contained 5 bases not matched to a gene. CDR1 is SGHRS, CDR2 YFSETQ, per germline. With regard to this clone: Antigen specificity is unknown.

The chain links TRBV5-1 to TRBJ2-5; 10 bases agree with TRBD1. This sequence was found in a woman aged 25 to 39 in good health. Sequencing used naive CD4+ T cells sorted from blood. Subset denoted: CD45RA+ positively selected. The CDR3 nucleotides read TGCGCCAGCAGCTTCCTTGGGACAGGGGTAGAGACCCAGTACTTC. Translation: CASSFLGTGVETQYF.